This TCR beta chain came from a study of blood T cell repertoires in COVID-19. V lost 4 bases to trimming and J lost 8 bases, with 14 bases between them. The germline gives CDR1 SGHTA, CDR2 FQGNSA. The CDR3 runs 13 residues. Data came from immunoSEQ multiplex PCR; TCRdb stores just in-frame clones and leaves some out. In the table there are over 100,000 clones, 80% to 90% of which are singletons. Sequences were obtained from peripheral blood. The chain recombines TRBV7-2 with TRBJ1-1; D not certain. The TCR comes from a man between 60 and 70 years old with COVID-19, enrolled during active disease. CDR3 sequence: CASSYGPREEAFF. In nucleotides, the CDR3 is TGTGCCAGCAGCTATGGGCCTCGTGAGGAAGCTTTCTTT.